The present entry profiles one T cell receptor (beta chain) with its context. The antigen it binds to is not known. The sample holds no much larger clone one base away, and base qualities are not on file. CDR1 and CDR2 are read off the germline V gene as SQVTM and ANQGSEA. From the cysteine up to the phenylalanine, the CDR3 has a length of 12 residues. CDR3 DNA only is kept here, 36 bases in frame from base 1. V is pared back by 4 bases and J by 4 bases, with 10 bases lying between the germline termini. These data come from a study of blood T cells in healthy people across ages (dated by TCRdb to the mid-2010s). General notes on the study: Template switching captured roughly one uniquely barcoded TCR beta cDNA molecule per two T cells in model experiments. The study analyzed two additional independent replicas of 1 million unique cDNA reads from the same blood draw for two donors, one aged 18 to 30 and one aged 80 or older. Age-related changes in TCR beta repertoire diversity were measured in the study by deep sequencing normalized with unique cDNA molecular identifiers. Four age groups were formed from the donors: young (average 16 years), middle-aged (approximately 39), aged (about 68) and long-lived (more than 75). Donors of different ages were randomly distributed across sequencing lanes to avoid experimental bias.

Systemically healthy Caucasian individuals from Russia, some 40 in total and aged roughly 6 to 100 years, were included as donors. Each donor gave approximately 10 milliliters of peripheral blood, collected into EDTA-treated Vacutainer tubes. Ficoll-Paque density-gradient centrifugation was used to isolate PBMCs, with at least 7 million obtained per sample. Total RNA was extracted from PBMCs with Trizol reagent, with at least 5 micrograms obtained per sample. For every donor, an aliquot of PBMCs went through flow cytometry to measure the percentages of naive CD45RAhigh/CD27high T cells. The library was built by means of 5' RACE. Sequencing took place on an Illumina HiSeq 2500. A second PCR of roughly 6 to 12 cycles was performed with a sample-barcoded 5' primer and a J-beta primer mix. A template-switch 5' adaptor carrying 12 random nucleotides introduced a unique molecular identifier onto each TCR beta cDNA molecule. Each sample yielded at least 3 million CDR3-containing paired-end reads. The Mint cDNA synthesis kit, primed by a TRBC-specific oligonucleotide, was used to synthesize first-strand cDNA from all RNA. After uracil-DNA glycosylase treatment, a first 18-cycle PCR used universal primers M1SS and BC2_uni_R on all cDNA. The authors' analysis ran thus. For normalization, 1 million high-quality reads, each with a distinct molecular identifier, were randomly selected from each sample. Reads with shared molecular identifiers were discarded instead of being binned into consensus sequences. MiTCR, run with a Q25 quality threshold and the strictest error-elimination algorithm, handled CDR3 identification, clonotype clustering and error correction. A nonparametric unseen species model with Euler transformation was used to estimate lower-bound total TCR beta diversity. The raw public reads went through TCRdb reprocessing: fastp at Q25, MiXCR clone calling, in-frame beta chains kept. One record per CDR3 amino acid sequence lists the most common genes and DNA. The V and J calls follow TCRdb's processing rather than the paper's. The sample profile shows about 800,000 distinct CDR3 sequences; about 62% of them were found once. The ten largest clonotypes hold approximately 23% of the sample.

Findings and caveats that apply to the study as a whole: Compared with the aged group, the long-lived group had more naive CD4+ T cells, fewer expanded clones and increased TCR diversity, suggesting age selection. As age increased, observed TCR beta diversity per million T cells dropped in a roughly linear way, and a significant reduction was already evident by age 40. Estimates of total diversity from one million sequenced T cells were regarded as lower bounds and underestimates. Since profiling was done on bulk unsorted PBMCs, naive and antigen-experienced compartments could not be conclusively compared. Observed TCR beta diversity correlated strongly with the percentage of naive T cells measured by flow cytometry. Because the CMV infection status of the donors was unknown, age-related changes in expanded clonotypes may potentially have been confounded.

This chain is built from TRBV29-1 and TRBJ1-2; the D region possibly corresponds to TRBD1 (5 bases align). The sample comprised blood. This TCR was recovered from a man aged 25-45 years in good health. In nucleotide form, the sequence is TGCAGCGTTGTCAAGGGGATCTATGGCTACACCTTC. Its protein is CSVVKGIYGYTF.